The next 19 T cell receptor beta chains were all read from a single sample in a study of T cell changes during pregnancy in multiple sclerosis. Only in-frame clones appear in the TCRdb table, and some are missing; sequencing was by immunoSEQ multiplex PCR. This table holds 40,000 to 60,000 clones, more than 90% found once. This material consisted of CD4+ T cells from peripheral blood mononuclear cells, taken before pregnancy. The receptors originated from a female donor with multiple sclerosis, enrolled in a pregnancy study.

The rearrangement links TRBV5-1 to TRBJ2-1; TRBD2 matches at 12 bases. J lost 10 bases, V lost 0 bases, and 11 bases had no gene match. The CDR3 runs 17 residues. CDR1 is SGHRS, CDR2 YFSETQ, per germline. The CDR3 is CASSLGGASGRAGEQFF. The DNA of the CDR3 is TGCGCCAGCAGCTTGGGAGGTGCTAGCGGGAGGGCCGGGGAGCAGTTCTTC.

The chain uses TRBV2 and TRBJ1-4, with 7 bases matching TRBD1. Germline V gene lookup returns CDR1 SNHLY and CDR2 FYNNEI. V dropped 2 bases and J dropped 3; count of bases not matched to a gene: 6. The CDR3 loop spans 16 amino acids. CDR3 in DNA: TGTGCCAGCAGTGAATTAACAGGGGCACCTAATGAAAAACTGTTTTTT. This codes for CASSELTGAPNEKLFF.

This clone was found once. The chain links TRBV9 to TRBJ1-2; tentative D call: TRBD1 (5 bases). CDR3 size: 15 residues. Germline V gives CDR1 SGDLS, CDR2 YYNGEE. V lost 0 bases, J lost 1 base, and 10 bases lay in between. CDR3 sequence: CASSVDRSGNYGYTF. DNA for the CDR3: TGTGCCAGCAGCGTAGACAGGTCAGGTAACTATGGCTACACCTTC.

The V call is TRBV6-5, the J call TRBJ2-2, with D hard to call. The CDR3 runs to 14 residues. V was clipped by 2 bases and J by 6 bases, with 10 bases between them. CDR1 and CDR2 from the germline V gene are MNHEY and SVGAGI. This CDR3 reads CASSYGSVAGELFF. The CDR3, as DNA: TGTGCCAGCAGTTACGGCTCAGTCGCCGGGGAGCTGTTTTTT.

The V and J genes are TRBV7-6 and TRBJ2-3, with D perhaps TRBD1 (5 bases). The germline gives CDR1 SGHVS, CDR2 FNYEAQ. This CDR3 region has 18 residues. Trimming stripped 5 bases from V and 0 bases from J, with 21 bases between. CDR3 bases: TGTGCCAGCAGCCGCGCTAGGCAGGGTAGTATCAGCACAGATACGCAGTATTTT. This encodes CASSRARQGSISTDTQYF.

The J gene is TRBJ1-5, the V gene TRBV27; 12 nucleotides line up with TRBD1. V shed 6 bases and J 1 base; nucleotides not matched to a gene: 10. CDR1 MNHEY and CDR2 SMNVEV come from the germline V gene (reference sequence). The CDR3 consists of 18 residues. CDR3 DNA: TGTGCCAGCAGCCCTGGGACAGGGGGCCCAGTAAGCAATCAGCCCCAGCATTTT. Translated, it gives CASSPGTGGPVSNQPQHF.

This clone was found once. The chain has TRBV29-1 and TRBJ2-7; 12 bases align to TRBD1. Trimming cost V 3 bases and J 7 bases; bases outside gene matches: 4. Germline CDR1 reads SQVTM; CDR2 reads ANQGSEA. The CDR3 is made up of 13 amino acids. The CDR3 DNA sequence: TGCAGCGTTGAGGGACAGGGGGCCGGAGAGCAGTACTTC. Encoded protein: CSVEGQGAGEQYF.

The chain is built from TRBV6-1 and TRBJ1-1, with D possibly TRBD1 on 6 matching bases. The CDR3 runs to 14 residues. Trimming took off 3 bases at V and 1 base at J, with 9 bases between the two ends. The germline gives CDR1 MNHNS, CDR2 SASEGT. CDR3: CASSEDRKNTEAFF. DNA for the CDR3: TGTGCCAGCAGTGAGGACAGAAAGAACACTGAAGCTTTCTTT.

The chain carries TRBV30 and TRBJ1-2; 9 bases align to TRBD1. CDR3 length equals 13 residues. The germline V gene encodes CDR1 GTSNPN and CDR2 SVGIG (reference sequence). The V and J ends lost 4 bases and 6 bases, in that order; junction bases with no gene match: 6. CDR3 in amino acids: CAWTPGTGHGYTF. DNA of the CDR3: TGTGCCTGGACCCCCGGGACAGGGCATGGCTACACCTTC.

This chain links TRBV7-9 with TRBJ1-4, with TRBD1 identical over 9 bases. This CDR3 contains 14 residues. Germline V CDR1 and CDR2: SEHNR, FQNEAQ (reference sequence). With 6 bases clipped from V and 7 bases from J, the junction kept 6 bases outside the gene matches. The CDR3 DNA follows: TGTGCCAGCAGTAAACAGGGGGCTGGTGAAAAACTGTTTTTT. Its protein product is CASSKQGAGEKLFF.

This chain links TRBV28 with TRBJ2-1; TRBD1 matches at 7 bases. Trimming removed 6 bases from V and 12 bases from J; junction bases left unmatched: 5. The CDR3 spans 11 residues. Germline CDR1 is MDHEN and CDR2 is SYDVKM. The DNA of the CDR3 is TGTGCCAGCAGAGAAACAGGGGCGCAGTTCTTC. It specifies CASRETGAQFF.

The V gene is TRBV14, the J gene TRBJ2-6; no firm D call. The germline gives CDR1 SGHDN, CDR2 FVKESK. The V end lost 8 bases, the J end lost 4 bases, and 9 bases lay between the germline ends. The CDR3 extends over 13 amino acids. The DNA for the CDR3 is TGTGCCAGCCGAGACTCCGGGGCCAACGTCCTGACTTTC. Its translation is CASRDSGANVLTF.

The chain is built from TRBV2 and TRBJ2-4, with D possibly being TRBD1 (6 bases). This CDR3 spans 14 amino acids. Germline CDR1 SNHLY, CDR2 FYNNEI. V was pared by 4 bases and J by 2 bases, with 9 bases between. In DNA form, the CDR3 reads TGTGCCAGCAGTGTACAGGGTTCCAAAAACATTCAGTACTTC. It encodes CASSVQGSKNIQYF.

This rearrangement joins TRBV6-1 to TRBJ1-4, with 10 bases lining up with TRBD1. There are 15 residues in the CDR3. After removal of 6 bases from V and 8 bases from J, the junction contained 9 bases not matched to a gene. CDR1 and CDR2 from the germline V gene are MNHNS and SASEGT. The DNA for the CDR3 is TGTGCCAGCAGCGGGACAGGGGTTGGTCGGGAAAAACTGTTTTTT. This translates into CASSGTGVGREKLFF.

The gene calls are TRBV2 and TRBJ1-5; 11 bases match TRBD1. CDR3 size: 16 residues. V was clipped by 7 bases and J by 4 bases; unmatched bases: 9. Germline-derived CDR1 and CDR2 are SNHLY and FYNNEI. DNA of the CDR3: TGTGCCAGCATGGCCGGGGACAGGGGGGGTAATCAGCCCCAGCATTTT. It yields the protein CASMAGDRGGNQPQHF.

The V and J genes are TRBV19 and TRBJ2-6, with a possible D match to TRBD2 (6 bases). Germline V gene data show CDR1 as LNHDA and CDR2 as SQIVND (reference sequence). CDR3 length equals 19 residues. V gave up 5 bases and J gave up 2 bases, with 22 bases separating them. The CDR3 sequence: CASSHLGTSPWAGANVLTF. In DNA, the CDR3 is TGTGCCAGTAGTCACCTCGGGACTTCGCCCTGGGCTGGGGCCAACGTCCTGACTTTC.

This chain links TRBV28 with TRBJ2-5; D is uncertain. Germline CDR1 MDHEN, CDR2 SYDVKM. Trimming removed 7 bases from V and 1 base from J, with 10 bases in between. This CDR3 has 13 amino acids. DNA of the CDR3: TGTGCCAGCATAACTCACGGCCAAGAGACCCAGTACTTC. This encodes CASITHGQETQYF.

This clone has a single count. The rearrangement links TRBV6-5 to TRBJ1-2; the D is unclear. CDR3 length: 12 residues. Germline CDR1 and CDR2: MNHEY and SVGAGI. Trimming stripped 4 bases from V and 13 bases from J, with 16 bases between. In DNA form, the CDR3 reads TGTGCCAGCAGTTCCCCTTCGGGATTGGCCACCTTC. Amino acid sequence: CASSSPSGLATF.

The chain joins TRBV6-1 to TRBJ2-1; D is unresolved. With 5 bases removed from V and 5 bases from J, the gap between germline ends came to 10 bases. The CDR3 sequence is 13 residues long. Germline values: CDR1 MNHNS, CDR2 SASEGT. CDR3: CASSQHSNNEQFF. The CDR3 DNA follows: TGTGCCAGCAGTCAACACAGCAACAATGAGCAGTTCTTC.